The 31 T cell receptor beta chains presented below share a single source sample, sequenced in a study of T cells expressing NK-cell markers. No DNA is given; TCRdb re-called the 5' RACE reads and lists each CDR3 protein once. The sample has some 410,000 distinct CDR3 sequences, and its top ten clones hold 6% to 8%. The sequenced sample was blood T cells: a sorted CD56 or NKG2C T cell subset, CD4+ or CD8+ T cells, or bulk PBMC T cells (not recorded which). The source is a woman between 18 and 69 years old in good health.

This chain uses TRBV5-1 with TRBJ2-1. The V gene's germline CDR1 is SGHRS and CDR2 YFSETQ. The CDR3 runs to 12 residues. This CDR3 is CASSFKNNEQFF.

The chain joins TRBV20-1 to TRBJ2-1; TCRdb returns TRBD1, unconfirmable since there is no DNA. The CDR3 covers 14 residues. CDR1 is DFQATT and CDR2 is SNEGSKA in the germline V gene (reference sequence). CDR3 region: CSVTRDLDYNEQFF.

The gene calls are TRBV29-1 and TRBJ2-7; TCRdb calls TRBD1, which cannot be checked without DNA. Germline loops: CDR1 SQVTM, CDR2 ANQGSEA. The CDR3 runs to 16 residues. CDR3 protein: CSVLTRRDRAAYEQYF.

The chain employs TRBV7-2 and TRBJ2-7; the D call of TRBD2 rests on TCRdb alone, since no DNA is present to check it. The CDR3 loop spans 15 amino acids. Germline CDR1 SGHTA, CDR2 FQGNSA. The CDR3 region is CASSSVAGGTYEQYF.

This chain uses TRBV18 with TRBJ2-7; TCRdb returns TRBD1, unconfirmable since there is no DNA. This CDR3 is 14 amino acids long. Germline V CDR1 and CDR2: KGHSH, LQKENI. This CDR3 is CASSPADRPYEQYF.

The V call is TRBV10-3, the J call TRBJ2-6; TCRdb gives TRBD1 as the D gene, but with no DNA this cannot be confirmed. Germline-derived CDR1 and CDR2 are ENHRY and SYGVKD. The length of the CDR3 is 17 residues. Here the CDR3 reads CAISEPTGRSGANVLTF.

The chain has TRBV13 and TRBJ1-2; TCRdb picks TRBD1, but there is no DNA to check that call. The CDR3 runs 15 residues. The V gene's germline CDR1 is PRHDT and CDR2 FYEKMQ (reference sequence). The CDR3 spells CASSPRTGEGYGYTF.

The genes are TRBV20-1 and TRBJ2-7; as DNA is missing, the TRBD1 call by TCRdb cannot be tested. The germline V gene encodes CDR1 DFQATT and CDR2 SNEGSKA (reference sequence). This CDR3 region has 14 residues. The CDR3 loop is CSARRTGRPYEQYF.

CDR3 loop: CSSLAGGEQFF. The chain joins TRBV10-2 to TRBJ2-1; no DNA is available, so the TRBD2 call from TCRdb remains unchecked. This CDR3 has 11 residues. The germline V gene has CDR1 WSHSY and CDR2 SAAADI.

The chain carries TRBV19 and TRBJ2-1; TCRdb calls TRBD2, which cannot be checked without DNA. CDR3 length: 14 amino acids. CDR1 and CDR2 (germline): LNHDA, SQIVND (reference sequence). CDR3 sequence: CASRVLAGANEQFF.

V gene TRBV7-6 combines with J gene TRBJ1-5. The CDR3 has 14 residues. Germline V gene sequence: CDR1 SGHVS, CDR2 FNYEAQ. CDR3 in amino acids: CASSSHKSNQPQHF.

The chain links TRBV12-3 or TRBV12-4 to TRBJ2-2; TCRdb lists TRBD1, though no DNA is available to test this call. This CDR3 contains 14 residues. The CDR3 spells CASSESTVPGELFF.

The chain joins TRBV5-5 to TRBJ2-2; TCRdb outputs TRBD1, but without DNA this stays unchecked. The CDR3 extends over 18 amino acids. CDR1 and CDR2 from the germline V gene are SGHKS and YYEKEE (reference sequence). The CDR3 sequence is CASSSRDRGPSNTGELFF. Combining the CDR3 with reference TRBV5-5 and TRBJ2-2 gives the whole variable domain DAGVTQSPTHLIKTRGQQVTLRCSPISGHKSVSWYQQVLGQGPQFIFQYYEKEERGRGNFPDRFSARQFPNYSSELNVNALLLGDSALYLCASSSRDRGPSNTGELFFGEGSRLTVL.

The rearrangement joins TRBV30 to TRBJ1-5; TCRdb calls TRBD1, which cannot be checked without DNA. The germline V gene has CDR1 GTSNPN and CDR2 SVGIG (reference sequence). The CDR3 length is 13 residues. CDR3 sequence: CAWSADREQPQHF.

The chain employs TRBV20-1 and TRBJ2-5; TCRdb gives TRBD2 as the D gene, but with no DNA this cannot be confirmed. Germline V CDR1 and CDR2: DFQATT, SNEGSKA (reference sequence). The CDR3 totals 13 residues. CDR3 protein: CSARVAVRETQYF.

The chain recombines TRBV6-5 with TRBJ2-1; TCRdb outputs TRBD2, but without DNA this stays unchecked. CDR3 length: 17 amino acids. Germline assignment: CDR1 MNHEY and CDR2 SVGAGI. This chain's CDR3 is CASSYLRLAERIDEQFF.

The J gene is TRBJ1-4, the V gene TRBV7-2; TCRdb outputs TRBD1, but without DNA this stays unchecked. The germline V gene has CDR1 SGHTA and CDR2 FQGNSA. The CDR3 is made up of 16 amino acids. CDR3 residues: CASSSPVGQGGEKLFF.

The chain joins TRBV15 to TRBJ1-4. In germline, CDR1 is LNHNV, CDR2 YYDKDF (reference sequence). The CDR3 contains 13 residues. The CDR3 here is CATSREHTSELFF.

V and J are TRBV12-3 or TRBV12-4 and TRBJ1-4; with no DNA, the TCRdb D assignment of TRBD1 cannot be verified. This CDR3 spans 16 amino acids. This chain's CDR3 is CASSLGQGPLSEKLFF.

The chain joins TRBV24-1 to TRBJ2-1; TCRdb lists TRBD2, though no DNA is available to test this call. Germline CDR1 reads KGHDR; CDR2 reads SFDVKD. The CDR3 loop spans 15 amino acids. The chain's CDR3 is CATSDKAGRYNEQFF.

This chain joins TRBV19 and TRBJ2-1; TCRdb reports TRBD2, a call that lacks DNA to check it against. The germline gives CDR1 LNHDA, CDR2 SQIVND (reference sequence). This CDR3 spans 15 amino acids. The CDR3 loop is CASSSSAFTYNEQFF.

The genes are TRBV14 and TRBJ2-7; lacking DNA, the TRBD1 call made by TCRdb goes unchecked. The CDR3 consists of 15 residues. In germline, CDR1 is SGHDN, CDR2 FVKESK. Here the CDR3 reads CASSQTGSLSYEQYF. The full variable domain, in which reference TRBV14 and TRBJ2-7 provide the parts outside the CDR3, is EAGVTQFPSHSVIEKGQTVTLRCDPISGHDNLYWYRRVMGKEIKFLLHFVKESKQDESGMPNNRFLAERTGGTYSTLKVQPAELEDSGVYFCASSQTGSLSYEQYFGPGTRLTVT.

The genes are TRBV29-1 and TRBJ2-6. Germline lookup yields CDR1 SQVTM and CDR2 ANQGSEA. CDR3 size: 14 residues. The CDR3 here is CSVETVSGANVLTF.

This rearrangement joins TRBV29-1 to TRBJ2-1; absent DNA, TCRdb's TRBD2 call cannot be checked. The CDR3 loop spans 15 amino acids. Germline V gene lookup returns CDR1 SQVTM and CDR2 ANQGSEA. CDR3 region: CSVDRRRGSYNEQFF.

The chain uses TRBV7-9 and TRBJ2-5; TCRdb names TRBD1, which stays unverified in the absence of DNA. From germline, CDR1 is SEHNR and CDR2 FQNEAQ (reference sequence). The CDR3 is 15 residues long. The CDR3 sequence is CASSTLTGGRETQYF.

The chain recombines TRBV29-1 with TRBJ1-2; TCRdb's assignment of TRBD1 cannot be checked, as there is no DNA. The CDR3 has 13 amino acids. In germline, CDR1 is SQVTM, CDR2 ANQGSEA. Here the CDR3 reads CSGTNQGGGGYTF.

This clonotype is identified as medium-sized from frequency. The chain couples TRBV12-3 or TRBV12-4 to TRBJ2-1; checking the TCRdb D call of TRBD1 is not possible without DNA. The CDR3 runs to 17 residues. CDR3 sequence reads: CASSLAPPPGGGNEQFF.

This chain connects TRBV10-2 to TRBJ1-6; TCRdb proposes TRBD1, but this gene call is untestable without DNA. Germline V gives CDR1 WSHSY, CDR2 SAAADI. This CDR3 comprises 13 residues. This CDR3 reads CADAGGWNSPLHF.

The rearrangement joins TRBV20-1 to TRBJ1-2. This CDR3 region has 11 residues. The germline V gene has CDR1 DFQATT and CDR2 SNEGSKA (reference sequence). This chain's CDR3 is CSASQRYGYTF.

J is TRBJ2-5 and V is TRBV4-3; TCRdb indicates TRBD1, and absent DNA this call remains unverified. The germline gives CDR1 LGHNA, CDR2 YSLEER. The CDR3 consists of 14 residues. The CDR3 sequence: CASSHMTGGETQYF.

The CDR3 spells CASSPPGPGNTGELFF. The rearrangement links TRBV7-3 to TRBJ2-2. Germline CDR1 is SGHTA and CDR2 is FQGTGA. The CDR3 is made up of 16 amino acids. Combining the CDR3 with reference TRBV7-3 and TRBJ2-2 gives the whole variable domain GAGVSQTPSNKVTEKGKYVELRCDPISGHTALYWYRQSLGQGPEFLIYFQGTGAADDSGLPNDRFFAVRPEGSVSTLKIQRTERGDSAVYLCASSPPGPGNTGELFFGEGSRLTVL.